These 23 T cell receptor beta chains came from one sample sequenced in a study of PD-1 blockade in classical Hodgkin lymphoma. Measured with immunoSEQ multiplex PCR; TCRdb has only the in-frame clones, and not every one. The data contain some 17,000 clones, 84% of them singletons. Time point of the sample: newly diagnosed, previously untreated cHL patient sample. Sequenced: peripheral blood mononuclear cells (PBMCs). Source of these receptors: a human donor with classical Hodgkin lymphoma.

The CDR3, as DNA: TGTGCCAGAAGATCCTCCGGGACTAGCGGGAGTTCGGAGTACTTC. Its translation: CARRSSGTSGSSEYF. The J gene is TRBJ2-5, the V gene TRBV2; 14 nucleotides match TRBD2. In germline, CDR1 is SNHLY, CDR2 FYNNEI. J was trimmed by 12 bases and V by 9 bases; bases with no gene match: 15. The CDR3 length is 15 residues.

The rearrangement joins TRBV6-6 to TRBJ1-1; D is unclear. Germline assignment: CDR1 MNHNY and CDR2 SVGAGI (reference sequence). This CDR3 is 13 amino acids long. V was shortened by 4 bases and J by 3 bases, with 9 bases between the two germline ends. CDR3: CASSFPVDTEAFF. CDR3 DNA sequence: TGTGCCAGCAGTTTTCCAGTTGACACTGAAGCTTTCTTT.

The chain links TRBV25-1 to TRBJ2-3; no reliable D call. This CDR3 comprises 13 residues. Trimming removed 2 bases from V and 7 bases from J, with 10 bases in between. Germline assignment: CDR1 MGHDK and CDR2 SYGVNS. The CDR3 loop is CASSEPSTNTQYF. In nucleotides, the CDR3 is TGTGCCAGCAGTGAACCCTCTACGAATACGCAGTATTTT. The full variable domain, completed using reference TRBV25-1 and TRBJ2-3, is EADIYQTPRYLVIGTGKKITLECSQTMGHDKMYWYQQDPGMELHLIHYSYGVNSTEKGDLSSESTVSRIRTEHFPLTLESARPSHTSQYLCASSEPSTNTQYFGPGTRLTVL.

This chain uses TRBV7-2 with TRBJ2-3; tentatively, D is TRBD1 or TRBD2 (6 bases each). This CDR3 region has 14 residues. Germline CDR1 and CDR2: SGHTA and FQGNSA. V lost 1 base and J lost 3, with 8 bases in between. The CDR3 reads CASSLVGGTDTQYF. The CDR3 DNA follows: TGTGCCAGCAGCTTAGTAGGGGGGACAGATACGCAGTATTTT.

CDR3 region: CASVTLAGSNEQFF. The CDR3 region has the DNA TGTGCCAGCGTTACTCTGGCAGGGTCCAATGAGCAGTTCTTC. The chain has TRBV6-6 and TRBJ2-1; D is possibly TRBD1 (5 bases). The CDR3 runs 14 residues. Trimming removed 8 bases from V and 6 bases from J, with 17 bases in between. CDR1 and CDR2 from the germline V gene are MNHNY and SVGAGI (reference sequence).

A single count supports this clone. This rearrangement joins TRBV11-2 to TRBJ2-2; D gene uncertain. In germline, CDR1 is SGHAT, CDR2 FQNNGV. Trimming removed 5 bases from V and 0 bases from J, with 10 bases in between. This CDR3 spans 15 amino acids. The CDR3 coding sequence is TGTGCCAGCAGCCGCATGGGGTCGAACACCGGGGAGCTGTTTTTT. This codes for CASSRMGSNTGELFF.

This clone occurred a few times. This chain uses TRBV6-5 with TRBJ2-7; TRBD1 matches at 8 bases. Germline assignment: CDR1 MNHEY and CDR2 SVGAGI. The CDR3 contains 15 residues. The junction had 10 bases not matched to a gene; V was cut back by 6 bases and J by 3 bases. The CDR3 region is CASSHDRGGVYEQYF. Written as DNA, the CDR3 is TGTGCCAGCAGCCACGACAGGGGTGGTGTCTACGAGCAGTACTTC.

This sequence joins TRBV27 and TRBJ2-7; 7 nucleotides align to TRBD2. CDR3 length equals 13 residues. Germline CDR1 is MNHEY and CDR2 is SMNVEV (reference sequence). The V and J ends lost 5 bases and 6 bases, in that order; junction bases with no gene match: 7. CDR3 sequence reads: CASSLRTRLEQYF. The DNA for the CDR3 is TGTGCCAGCAGTCTCCGGACTAGACTCGAGCAGTACTTC.

This clone was seen only once. The rearrangement links TRBV4-2 to TRBJ2-7, with D possibly being TRBD1 or TRBD2 (5 bases each). Trimming shortened V by 0 bases and J by 0 bases, and 12 bases separated the two germline ends. Germline V lookup: CDR1 LGHNA, CDR2 YNFKEQ. CDR3 length: 16 residues. The CDR3 region has the DNA TGTGCCAGCAGCCAAGAGGGGACCGCCAGCTCCTACGAGCAGTACTTC. Amino acids: CASSQEGTASSYEQYF.

This clone was picked up one time. The chain couples TRBV20-1 to TRBJ2-7; the D gene is possibly TRBD2 (5 bases). CDR3 size: 11 residues. V lost 2 bases to trimming and J lost 5 bases, with 7 bases between them. Germline V gene data show CDR1 as DFQATT and CDR2 as SNEGSKA (reference sequence). Written as DNA, the CDR3 is TGCAGTGCTAGACGTAGCGACGAGCAGTACTTC. Protein: CSARRSDEQYF.

V gene TRBV19 combines with J gene TRBJ1-3; D is possibly TRBD1 (6 bases). Trimming removed 4 bases from V and 2 bases from J, with 12 bases in between. Germline V gene data show CDR1 as LNHDA and CDR2 as SQIVND (reference sequence). The CDR3 sequence is 15 residues long. CDR3 in DNA: TGTGCCAGTAGTACTGACAGGAGGACTGGAAACACCATATATTTT. It specifies CASSTDRRTGNTIYF.

The chain is built from TRBV19 and TRBJ2-1; D is possibly TRBD2 (6 bases). The CDR3 is 15 residues long. Trimming stripped 5 bases from V and 3 bases from J, with 14 bases between. Germline CDR1 LNHDA, CDR2 SQIVND (reference sequence). The CDR3 spells CASSSSAQYYNEQFF. CDR3 in DNA: TGTGCCAGTAGTTCTAGCGCCCAGTACTACAATGAGCAGTTCTTC.

Here the CDR3 DNA reads TGTGCCAGCAGTGAATCTCCTAGCGACTCCTACGAGCAGTACTTC. The encoded protein is CASSESPSDSYEQYF. This chain connects TRBV25-1 to TRBJ2-5, with D possibly matching TRBD2 (6 bases). The J call is in doubt because the DNA end fits TRBJ2-7 better. Looked up from germline, CDR1 is MGHDK and CDR2 is SYGVNS. This CDR3 spans 15 amino acids.

This chain uses TRBV10-2 with TRBJ2-1; D is ambiguous. Trimming removed 6 bases from V and 0 bases from J, with 9 bases in between. This CDR3 region has 14 residues. Germline CDR1 is WSHSY and CDR2 is SAAADI. CDR3 in amino acids: CASSALSSYNEQFF. CDR3 DNA: TGCGCCAGCAGCGCGCTAAGCTCCTACAATGAGCAGTTCTTC.

The chain has TRBV5-6 and TRBJ1-1; the match to TRBD1 covers 7 bases. CDR1 is SGHDT and CDR2 is YYEEEE in the germline V gene. The CDR3 extends over 16 amino acids. The J segment lost 5 bases and the V segment lost 2 bases, leaving 12 bases of the junction unmatched. For the CDR3, the DNA is TGTGCCAGCAGCTTATTGACCGGGACAGTTGGGACTGAAGCTTTCTTT. Translation: CASSLLTGTVGTEAFF.

By sample fraction, this clone is medium-sized. The chain links TRBV6-4 to TRBJ2-1, with a tentative D call TRBD1 (7 bases). Germline V gives CDR1 MRHNA, CDR2 SNTAGT. The CDR3 extends over 13 amino acids. V was pared by 4 bases and J by 6 bases, with 10 bases between. The chain's CDR3 is CASSGQGGNEQFF. In nucleotides, the CDR3 is TGTGCCAGCAGTGGCCAGGGGGGCAATGAGCAGTTCTTC.

The J gene is TRBJ1-3, the V gene TRBV28, with D tentatively TRBD1 (6 bases). CDR1 is MDHEN and CDR2 is SYDVKM in the germline V gene. Trimming pared 5 bases from V and 4 bases from J, leaving 21 bases between. The CDR3 length is 17 residues. CDR3 residues: CASSLGTLVLGGNTIYF. DNA for the CDR3: TGTGCCAGCAGTCTCGGGACACTTGTGCTGGGGGGAAACACCATATATTTT.

The rearrangement links TRBV27 to TRBJ2-1; a weak D match, TRBD1 (6 bases). Trimming shortened V by 4 bases and J by 2 bases, and 6 bases separated the two germline ends. Germline-derived CDR1 and CDR2 are MNHEY and SMNVEV (reference sequence). The CDR3 is made up of 13 amino acids. Here the CDR3 reads CASSYRAYNEQFF. The CDR3 DNA follows: TGTGCCAGCAGTTACAGGGCCTACAATGAGCAGTTCTTC.

In this sample, this clone turned up a few times. This chain links TRBV4-2 with TRBJ2-3, with 8 bases aligning to TRBD2. The germline CDR1 and CDR2 sequences are LGHNA and YNFKEQ. V was clipped by 1 base and J by 3 bases; unmatched bases: 3. The CDR3 is made up of 15 amino acids. The DNA for the CDR3 is TGTGCCAGCAGCCAAGCGGGAGGGCCAACAGATACGCAGTATTTT. It encodes CASSQAGGPTDTQYF.

The CDR3 bases are TGTGCCAGCAGCTCTCATTTCGGGTACAATGAGCAGTTCTTC. Protein sequence: CASSSHFGYNEQFF. This rearrangement joins TRBV7-9 to TRBJ2-1; no firm D call. Germline CDR1 is SEHNR and CDR2 is FQNEAQ (reference sequence). The CDR3 runs to 14 residues. V was shortened by 4 bases and J by 4 bases, with 11 bases between the two germline ends.

The chain carries TRBV5-1 and TRBJ2-1; no reliable D call. Germline CDR1 SGHRS, CDR2 YFSETQ. Deletions cut 2 bases from V and 2 bases from J, with 2 bases between. The length of the CDR3 is 12 residues. The chain's CDR3 is CASSFTYNEQFF. CDR3 nucleotide sequence: TGCGCCAGCAGCTTCACCTACAATGAGCAGTTCTTC.

In this sample, this clone turned up a few times. This rearrangement joins TRBV29-1 to TRBJ2-5, with 7 nucleotides matching TRBD1. Trimming at V came to 4 bases and at J to 5 bases, leaving 10 bases not matched to a gene. The germline V gene has CDR1 SQVTM and CDR2 ANQGSEA. The CDR3 runs to 14 residues. CDR3 coding DNA: TGCAGCGTTGTTGACAGGGACACGTATGAGACCCAGTACTTC. This encodes CSVVDRDTYETQYF.

The chain combines TRBV23-1 with TRBJ2-5; D is undetermined. The J call may be wrong; the DNA end is better matched by TRBJ2-7. TRBV23-1 is reported as an ORF; its role is uncertain. The CDR3 has 14 amino acids. CDR3 sequence: CASSPKGYMNEQYF. CDR3 bases: TGCGCCAGCAGTCCAAAAGGTTATATGAACGAGCAGTACTTC.